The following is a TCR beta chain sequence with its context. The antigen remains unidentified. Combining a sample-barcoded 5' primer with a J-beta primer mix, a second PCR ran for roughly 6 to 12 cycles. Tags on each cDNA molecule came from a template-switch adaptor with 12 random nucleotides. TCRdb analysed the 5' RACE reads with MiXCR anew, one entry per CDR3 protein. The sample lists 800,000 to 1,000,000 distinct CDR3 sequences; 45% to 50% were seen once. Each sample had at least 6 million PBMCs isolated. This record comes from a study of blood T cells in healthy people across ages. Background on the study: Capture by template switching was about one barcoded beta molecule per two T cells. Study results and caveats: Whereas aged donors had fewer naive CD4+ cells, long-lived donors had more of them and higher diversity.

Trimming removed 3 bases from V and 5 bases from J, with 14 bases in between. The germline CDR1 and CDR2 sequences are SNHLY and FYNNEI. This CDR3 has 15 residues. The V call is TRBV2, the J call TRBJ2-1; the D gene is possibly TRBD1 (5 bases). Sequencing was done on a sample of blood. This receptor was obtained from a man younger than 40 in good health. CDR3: CASSELAGSNNEQFF. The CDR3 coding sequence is TGTGCCAGCAGTGAGTTGGCAGGGTCGAACAATGAGCAGTTCTTC.